Listed below are T cell receptor beta chains from one sample, sequenced in a study of blood T cell repertoires in COVID-19. The assay was immunoSEQ multiplex PCR, and TCRdb's table has in-frame clones only and misses some. Seen here are 150,000 to 200,000 clones, roughly 83% observed once, and the top ten hold 4% to 4.5%. Material: PBMCs or T cells enriched from blood (not recorded which). Receptors were obtained from a woman aged 50 to 60 who had recovered from COVID-19. The CDR3 runs from the conserved cysteine through the conserved F or W. Fields, in order: J gene, clone size, V gene, CDR3 length, D gene, CDR3 DNA, CDR3 protein. A D gene is named only where the DNA matches it firmly. Clone size is given for some rows only: seen once, a few or many times, or a class if the clone is expanded.

j_gene: TRBJ1-6
abundance: .
v_gene: TRBV7-3
len: 15
d_gene: .
CDR3nt: TGTGCCAGCAGCTCCCGAGGAGCCGCGGATTCACCCCTCCACTTT
CDR3aa: CASSSRGAADSPLHF

j_gene: TRBJ1-3
abundance: .
v_gene: TRBV11-2
len: 16
d_gene: TRBD1
CDR3nt: TGTGCCAGCAGGAGGACAGGGGCACTCTCTGGAAACACCATATATTTT
CDR3aa: CASRRTGALSGNTIYF

j_gene: TRBJ2-2
abundance: .
v_gene: TRBV5-4
len: 16
d_gene: TRBD2
CDR3nt: TGTGCCAGCAGCCTGGGACTAGCGGGGCTCTCCGGGGAGCTGTTTTTT
CDR3aa: CASSLGLAGLSGELFF

j_gene: TRBJ1-3
abundance: .
v_gene: TRBV12-5
len: 15
d_gene: .
CDR3nt: TGTGCTAGTGCCCTAGGTCACGGACTGGGAAACACCATATATTTT
CDR3aa: CASALGHGLGNTIYF

j_gene: TRBJ2-1
abundance: .
v_gene: TRBV7-9
len: 15
d_gene: TRBD2
CDR3nt: TGTGCCAGCAGCCCCCTAGCGGGAGCGACCTATGAGCAGTTCTTC
CDR3aa: CASSPLAGATYEQFF

j_gene: TRBJ2-1
abundance: .
v_gene: TRBV2
len: 15
d_gene: TRBD1
CDR3nt: TGTGCCAGCACCGATGACAGGGGGCTCTACAATGAGCAGTTCTTC
CDR3aa: CASTDDRGLYNEQFF

j_gene: TRBJ1-2
abundance: .
v_gene: TRBV19
len: 14
d_gene: TRBD1
CDR3nt: TGTGCCAGTAGTATCCCGGTCTACAGGGGTGGCTACACCTTC
CDR3aa: CASSIPVYRGGYTF

j_gene: TRBJ2-1
abundance: .
v_gene: TRBV5-4
len: 16
d_gene: TRBD2
CDR3nt: TGTGCCAGCAGCTTTTGGGGAGGGGCATACTACAATGAGCAGTTCTTC
CDR3aa: CASSFWGGAYYNEQFF

j_gene: TRBJ1-2
abundance: .
v_gene: TRBV28
len: 16
d_gene: TRBD1
CDR3nt: TGTGCCAGCAGCGCCTTCCGGGACAGATCCTTTTCGGGCTACACCTTC
CDR3aa: CASSAFRDRSFSGYTF

j_gene: TRBJ1-2
abundance: .
v_gene: TRBV19
len: 17
d_gene: .
CDR3nt: TGTGCCAGTCGCCTCCCATACGGACAGCGATTTAACTATGGCTACACCTTC
CDR3aa: CASRLPYGQRFNYGYTF

j_gene: TRBJ2-3
abundance: .
v_gene: TRBV30
len: 19
d_gene: TRBD2
CDR3nt: TGTGCCTGGACCCCACGCCTGGGACTAGCGGGAGATCGGACAGATACGCAGTATTTT
CDR3aa: CAWTPRLGLAGDRTDTQYF

j_gene: TRBJ2-1
abundance: .
v_gene: TRBV10-2
len: 16
d_gene: TRBD2
CDR3nt: TGCGCCAGCAGAATAGCGGGGGCACCCCTATACAATGAGCAGTTCTTC
CDR3aa: CASRIAGAPLYNEQFF

j_gene: TRBJ2-4
abundance: few
v_gene: TRBV9
len: 21
d_gene: TRBD2
CDR3nt: TGTGCCAGCAGCGTAGGGGCTCTAGCGGGATTACCAATTCTAGCCAAAAACATTCAGTACTTC
CDR3aa: CASSVGALAGLPILAKNIQYF

j_gene: TRBJ1-2
abundance: .
v_gene: TRBV25-1
len: 11
d_gene: .
CDR3nt: TGTGCCAGCAGCCAGGGATTCGGCTACACCTTC
CDR3aa: CASSQGFGYTF

j_gene: TRBJ1-5
abundance: .
v_gene: TRBV28
len: 15
d_gene: .
CDR3nt: TGTGCCAGCTCTAAAGCGATCCCCTTGTATCAGCCCCAGCATTTT
CDR3aa: CASSKAIPLYQPQHF

j_gene: TRBJ2-3
abundance: once
v_gene: TRBV5-4
len: 15
d_gene: TRBD1
CDR3nt: TGTGCCAGCAGCGGACGGGACAGGGGGCTAGATACGCAGTATTTT
CDR3aa: CASSGRDRGLDTQYF

j_gene: TRBJ2-2
abundance: .
v_gene: TRBV12-5
len: 18
d_gene: .
CDR3nt: TGTGCTAGTGGTTTGGCACCAAAAGGAGTGGGTTCAACCGGGGAGCTGTTTTTT
CDR3aa: CASGLAPKGVGSTGELFF

j_gene: TRBJ2-2
abundance: large
v_gene: TRBV30
len: 15
d_gene: .
CDR3nt: TGTGCCTGGTCAACCGGGACACCGAACACCGGGGAGCTGTTTTTT
CDR3aa: CAWSTGTPNTGELFF

j_gene: TRBJ1-6
abundance: .
v_gene: TRBV5-6
len: 16
d_gene: .
CDR3nt: TGTGCCAGCAGCCCAGGGTGGAGCTCCTATAATTCACCCCTCCACTTT
CDR3aa: CASSPGWSSYNSPLHF

j_gene: TRBJ1-1
abundance: once
v_gene: TRBV19
len: 16
d_gene: .
CDR3nt: TGTGCCAGTAGTCGGGAGGACAGATCTCAGAACACTGAAGCTTTCTTT
CDR3aa: CASSREDRSQNTEAFF

j_gene: TRBJ1-6
abundance: .
v_gene: TRBV28
len: 13
d_gene: TRBD1
CDR3nt: TGTGCCAGTCAGGGGGCAGGAAGTTCACCCCTCCACTTT
CDR3aa: CASQGAGSSPLHF

j_gene: TRBJ1-2
abundance: .
v_gene: TRBV6-5
len: 15
d_gene: TRBD1
CDR3nt: TGTGCCAGCAGTACCCGGGACAGGGATCACTATGGCTACACCTTC
CDR3aa: CASSTRDRDHYGYTF

j_gene: TRBJ2-3
abundance: .
v_gene: TRBV4-1
len: 13
d_gene: .
CDR3nt: TGCGCCAGCAGCCTCACGAGCGGGGATACGCAGTATTTT
CDR3aa: CASSLTSGDTQYF

j_gene: TRBJ1-5
abundance: .
v_gene: TRBV5-1
len: 13
d_gene: TRBD1
CDR3nt: TGCGCCAGCAGAACAGGGGAGAATCAGCCCCAGCATTTT
CDR3aa: CASRTGENQPQHF

j_gene: TRBJ1-2
abundance: .
v_gene: TRBV3-1/TRBV3-2
len: 11
d_gene: .
CDR3nt: TGTGCCAGCAGCCATTCGTTTGGCTACACCTTC
CDR3aa: CASSHSFGYTF

j_gene: TRBJ1-2
abundance: .
v_gene: TRBV11-2
len: 15
d_gene: TRBD1
CDR3nt: TGTGCCAGCAGCTGGGACAGGTGGGCGGCGTATGGCTACACCTTC
CDR3aa: CASSWDRWAAYGYTF

j_gene: TRBJ1-4
abundance: .
v_gene: TRBV11-3
len: 12
d_gene: .
CDR3nt: TGTGCCAGCAGCTTAGGCGAGGAAAAACTGTTTTTT
CDR3aa: CASSLGEEKLFF

j_gene: TRBJ1-2
abundance: .
v_gene: TRBV7-9
len: 16
d_gene: .
CDR3nt: TGTGCCAGCAGCTTAGGGACAGATGTGCTTTACGGGGGCTACACCTTC
CDR3aa: CASSLGTDVLYGGYTF

j_gene: TRBJ1-5
abundance: few
v_gene: TRBV4-1
len: 16
d_gene: TRBD1
CDR3nt: TGCGCCAGCAGCCAGCGGACAGGGTGGGACAATCAGCCCCAGCATTTT
CDR3aa: CASSQRTGWDNQPQHF

j_gene: TRBJ2-1
abundance: .
v_gene: TRBV7-9
len: 16
d_gene: TRBD2
CDR3nt: TGTGCCAGCACCAAAGGGGGGACTAGCTCGAGGAATGAGCAGTTCTTC
CDR3aa: CASTKGGTSSRNEQFF

j_gene: TRBJ2-4
abundance: once
v_gene: TRBV9
len: 16
d_gene: TRBD2
CDR3nt: TGTGCCAGCAGCGTAGCGGGAGGTGGTATGGGGAACATTCAGTACTTC
CDR3aa: CASSVAGGGMGNIQYF

j_gene: TRBJ2-5
abundance: few
v_gene: TRBV2
len: 13
d_gene: .
CDR3nt: TGTGCCAGCAGTGAGGGGGGTTTTGGGGACCAGTACTTC
CDR3aa: CASSEGGFGDQYF

j_gene: TRBJ1-1
abundance: .
v_gene: TRBV6-5
len: 13
d_gene: .
CDR3nt: TGTGCCAGCAAGGACACCTTGAACACTGAAGCTTTCTTT
CDR3aa: CASKDTLNTEAFF

j_gene: TRBJ1-5
abundance: .
v_gene: TRBV5-1
len: 13
d_gene: .
CDR3nt: TGCGCCAGCAGCTTGGCTGAGTCCCAGCCCCAGCATTTT
CDR3aa: CASSLAESQPQHF

j_gene: TRBJ1-5
abundance: few
v_gene: TRBV11-3
len: 13
d_gene: .
CDR3nt: TGTGCCAGCAGCTTAGATACGGTACAGCCCCAGCATTTT
CDR3aa: CASSLDTVQPQHF

j_gene: TRBJ2-5
abundance: .
v_gene: TRBV11-2
len: 15
d_gene: TRBD1
CDR3nt: TGTGCCAGCAGCTCTACAGGGGGCATCAGCGAGACCCAGTACTTC
CDR3aa: CASSSTGGISETQYF

j_gene: TRBJ1-1
abundance: .
v_gene: TRBV7-9
len: 14
d_gene: TRBD1
CDR3nt: TGTGCCAGCAGCCCCTCGGACAGGAGACTCTTGGCTTTCTTT
CDR3aa: CASSPSDRRLLAFF

j_gene: TRBJ1-4
abundance: .
v_gene: TRBV5-1
len: 15
d_gene: .
CDR3nt: TGCGCCAGCAGCTTGGGATGGCAGCGTAATGAAAAACTGTTTTTT
CDR3aa: CASSLGWQRNEKLFF

j_gene: TRBJ2-5
abundance: .
v_gene: TRBV13
len: 17
d_gene: TRBD2
CDR3nt: TGTGCCAGCAGCCCGGGACTAGCGGGAGGGATCCAAGAGACCCAGTACTTC
CDR3aa: CASSPGLAGGIQETQYF

j_gene: TRBJ2-1
abundance: .
v_gene: TRBV27
len: 14
d_gene: .
CDR3nt: TGTGCCAGCAGTTTTGTCAGCTCCTACAATGAGCAGTTCTTC
CDR3aa: CASSFVSSYNEQFF

j_gene: TRBJ2-6
abundance: .
v_gene: TRBV29-1
len: 13
d_gene: .
CDR3nt: TGCAGCGTTGGAAGACCGGACACCAACGTCCTGACTTTC
CDR3aa: CSVGRPDTNVLTF

j_gene: TRBJ2-3
abundance: .
v_gene: TRBV2
len: 17
d_gene: .
CDR3nt: TGTGCCAGCAGCAAATTGGGGGGAACCAGTAGCACAGATACGCAGTATTTT
CDR3aa: CASSKLGGTSSTDTQYF

j_gene: TRBJ2-2
abundance: .
v_gene: TRBV5-4
len: 15
d_gene: TRBD2
CDR3nt: TGTGCCAGCAGCCGATCAGCGGGAGCTGACGGGGAGCTGTTTTTT
CDR3aa: CASSRSAGADGELFF

j_gene: TRBJ1-5
abundance: .
v_gene: TRBV28
len: 13
d_gene: .
CDR3nt: TGTGCCAGCAGCGCGGGGGGGGCGCGGCCCCAGCATTTT
CDR3aa: CASSAGGARPQHF

j_gene: TRBJ1-1
abundance: .
v_gene: TRBV11-2
len: 14
d_gene: TRBD1
CDR3nt: TGTGCCAGCAGCTTCGGGACAGGGGCGTATGAAGCTTTCTTT
CDR3aa: CASSFGTGAYEAFF

j_gene: TRBJ2-5
abundance: .
v_gene: TRBV9
len: 13
d_gene: .
CDR3nt: TGTGCCAGCAGCGTAGGGCAGCAAGAGACCCAGTACTTC
CDR3aa: CASSVGQQETQYF

j_gene: TRBJ1-1
abundance: .
v_gene: TRBV7-3
len: 16
d_gene: .
CDR3nt: TGTGCCAGCAGCTTAAGGTCCGCAGGGAGGTACACTGAAGCTTTCTTT
CDR3aa: CASSLRSAGRYTEAFF

j_gene: TRBJ2-3
abundance: once
v_gene: TRBV30
len: 17
d_gene: .
CDR3nt: TGTGCCTGGAGTGTGGGCGGTTGGCAGGGAATCACAGATACGCAGTATTTT
CDR3aa: CAWSVGGWQGITDTQYF

j_gene: TRBJ1-2
abundance: .
v_gene: TRBV7-9
len: 14
d_gene: .
CDR3nt: TGTGCCAGCAGCTTAACAGCAGCTAACTATGGCTACACCTTC
CDR3aa: CASSLTAANYGYTF

j_gene: TRBJ1-1
abundance: .
v_gene: TRBV7-9
len: 15
d_gene: TRBD1
CDR3nt: TGTGCCAGCAGCCTTCAATCGACAGGGGTCACTGAAGCTTTCTTT
CDR3aa: CASSLQSTGVTEAFF

j_gene: TRBJ2-1
abundance: .
v_gene: TRBV3-1/TRBV3-2
len: 12
d_gene: .
CDR3nt: TGTGCCAGCAGCCAAGCTCTCAATGAGCAGTTCTTC
CDR3aa: CASSQALNEQFF